This is a list of T cell receptor beta chains from one sample in a study of PD-L1 blockade in urothelial cancer. The assay was immunoSEQ multiplex PCR, and TCRdb's table has in-frame clones only and misses some. The sample carries some 48,000 clones, about 82% recorded once. The sequenced sample was PBMCs, obtained around atezolizumab (anti-PD-L1) treatment. The receptors come from an older man with urothelial cancer. Each CDR3 is given with its conserved first and last residue. A D gene is named only where the DNA matches it firmly. The size of a clone is reported for some rows only, either as once, few or many, or as a class for expanded clones.

d_gene	abundance	v_gene	j_gene	CDR3aa	CDR3nt
.	.	TRBV28	TRBJ1-4	CASSVPREWAFNEKLFF	TGTGCCAGCAGTGTCCCTCGTGAGTGGGCCTTCAATGAAAAACTGTTTTTT
TRBD1	.	TRBV4-1	TRBJ1-4	CASSQDRGEGNEKLFF	TGCGCCAGCAGTCAGGACAGGGGCGAAGGTAATGAAAAACTGTTTTTT
.	once	TRBV19	TRBJ2-2	CASSRNRETGELFF	TGTGCCAGTAGTCGGAACAGGGAAACCGGGGAGCTGTTTTTT
TRBD2	.	TRBV9	TRBJ2-7	CASSVGLGLAGSYEQYF	TGTGCCAGCAGCGTAGGTCTCGGACTAGCGGGTTCCTACGAGCAGTACTTC
.	once	TRBV6-1	TRBJ1-5	CASSREGGNQPQHF	TGTGCCAGCAGTAGGGAGGGGGGGAATCAGCCCCAGCATTTT
.	.	TRBV29-1	TRBJ1-5	CSVEVGRDQPQHF	TGCAGCGTTGAAGTAGGGAGAGATCAGCCCCAGCATTTT
.	.	TRBV2	TRBJ2-1	CASSGGLNNEQFF	TGTGCCAGCAGTGGGGGACTGAACAATGAGCAGTTCTTC
TRBD1	once	TRBV6-1	TRBJ1-3	CASREGTEVPNTIYF	TGTGCCAGCAGAGAGGGGACAGAAGTTCCAAACACCATATATTTT
.	.	TRBV6-1	TRBJ1-1	CASSGTRGGTEAFF	TGTGCCAGCAGTGGAACGAGGGGAGGCACTGAAGCTTTCTTT
TRBD2	.	TRBV5-1	TRBJ2-1	CASSSRLAAYNEQFF	TGCGCCAGCAGCTCCAGACTAGCCGCCTACAATGAGCAGTTCTTC
TRBD1	.	TRBV5-1	TRBJ2-5	CASSFYRGSEETQYF	TGCGCCAGCAGCTTTTACAGGGGATCTGAAGAGACCCAGTACTTC